This TCR beta chain was recovered during a study of Graves' ophthalmopathy and Graves' hyperthyroidism. Germline loops: CDR1 SEHNR, CDR2 FQNEAQ (reference sequence). Trimming pared 5 bases from V and 4 bases from J, leaving 14 bases between. This CDR3 has 15 residues. From RNA, the CDR3 regions of TCR beta chains were amplified and sequenced. Following a first-round RT-PCR that used HTBI primers, a second-round multiplex PCR was carried out. TCRdb called the multiplex PCR reads again in MiXCR, with one record for every CDR3 protein. The table has approximately 700,000 distinct CDR3 sequences, 40% seen once; the top ten hold 40% to 45%. Overall study results and limits: An approximately 83% specificity and about 88% sensitivity were achieved by a 13-signature model that separated ophthalmopathy from stable hyperthyroidism.

To note about this clonotype: The antigen remains undetermined.

Source material: peripheral blood. The chain combines TRBV7-9 with TRBJ2-2, with D possibly being TRBD2 (5 bases). The TCR comes from an adult man with Graves' ophthalmopathy. Here the CDR3 DNA reads TGTGCCAGCAGCGCCCGGGCAGCGGTCACCGGGGAGCTGTTTTTT. Its protein is CASSARAAVTGELFF. Full variable domain (rest looked up from reference TRBV7-9 and TRBJ2-2): DTGVSQNPRHKITKRGQNVTFRCDPISEHNRLYWYRQTLGQGPEFLTYFQNEAQLEKSRLLSDRFSAERPKGSFSTLEIQRTEQGDSAMYLCASSARAAVTGELFFGEGSRLTVL.